The clone carrying this T cell receptor beta chain showed up just a few times. Its antigen is unidentified. The sample originates from a study of T cells in Graves' hyperthyroidism and ophthalmopathy. Study outcomes and limitations: Peripheral blood also featured most of the thyroid clonotypes expanded above 0.001.

Clinicians diagnosed patients from clinical symptoms, serum thyroxine and TRAb, thyroid ultrasound and orbital computed tomography. RNA transcripts gave rise to amplified TCR beta CDR3 regions. A set of HTBI primers served as the primers for a first-round RT-PCR of the TCR CDR3. TCRdb used MiXCR to reprocess the multiplex PCR reads, holding one entry per CDR3 protein. The sample lists fewer than 350,000 distinct CDR3 sequences; roughly 13% were seen once. The sequence came from a woman between 40 and 50 years old with Graves' hyperthyroidism. Sequencing input: blood.

CDR3 residues: CASSAGRPVSSGANVLTF. The CDR3 DNA sequence: TGTGCCAGCAGCGCCGGCAGGCCGGTTTCCTCTGGGGCCAACGTCCTGACTTTC. This chain joins TRBV7-9 and TRBJ2-6, with unresolved D. The CDR3 is 18 amino acids. The V gene lost 5 bases and the J gene lost 0 bases, with 17 bases spanning the gap. In germline, CDR1 is SEHNR, CDR2 FQNEAQ (reference sequence).